Here is one T cell receptor beta chain with its context. This sample was included in a study of blood T cell repertoires in COVID-19. Sequenced by immunoSEQ multiplex PCR; TCRdb stores in-frame clones only, minus some. The sample carries roughly 400,000 clones, less than 95% recorded once. There are 13 residues in the CDR3. Sequenced: PBMCs or T cells enriched from blood (not recorded which). The receptor was derived from a man in his late teens or twenties who had recovered from COVID-19. The chain carries TRBV21-1 and TRBJ1-5; the D call TRBD1 from the table was never checked on the DNA. TRBV21-1 counts as a pseudogene. In DNA, the CDR3 is TGTGCCAGCGGCGACAGGGATGACCAGCCCCAGCATTTT. It encodes CASGDRDDQPQHF.